The clone carrying this T cell receptor (beta chain) was detected a few times. What it binds is not known. This sample stems from a study of shared clonotypes between healthy human individuals. Study-level information: Donors had three CD4 naive, three CD4 memory, two CD8 naive and one CD8 memory plate apiece.

Study results and limitations: Rarefaction gave evidence that sorted-subset sequencing remained incomplete despite large depth.

Clones were sequenced by immunoSEQ multiplex PCR, and TCRdb holds only the in-frame ones, with some missing. The table shows around 350,000 clones, with less than 85% occurring only once. In germline, CDR1 is MDHEN, CDR2 SYDVKM. V gave up 8 bases and J gave up 5 bases; unmatched junction bases: 7. This CDR3 comprises 13 residues. The source is a man under 40 in good health. The specimen sequenced was memory CD4+ T cells sorted from blood. As to subset: CD45RA-negative fraction. This chain connects TRBV28 to TRBJ2-5, with 8 bases aligning to TRBD1. The CDR3, as DNA: TGTGCCAGCGCCTGGACAGGGAGGGAGACCCAGTACTTC. It encodes CASAWTGRETQYF.